This is a list of T cell receptor beta chains from one sample in a study of spatial heterogeneity in lung cancer. TCRdb reanalysed the 5' RACE reads using MiXCR and keeps one entry per CDR3 protein. The sample lists about 50,000 distinct CDR3 sequences, approximately 7.6% occurring once. The sample was PBMCs, taken at surgery. Every receptor here comes from a female donor with early-stage non-small cell lung cancer. CDR3s include the opening cysteine and the closing phenylalanine or tryptophan. A D gene is named only where the DNA matches it firmly. Expanded clones get a size class; other rows say once, few or many, or leave the size out.

CDR3 protein: CASSTRDSANYGYTF; CDR3 DNA: TGTGCCAGCAGCACCCGGGACAGCGCTAACTATGGCTACACCTTC; J gene: TRBJ1-2; V gene: TRBV9; clone size: many; D gene: TRBD1
CDR3 protein: CASSEATRVGQPQHF; CDR3 DNA: TGTGCCAGCAGTGAAGCAACGAGGGTAGGACAGCCCCAGCATTTT; J gene: TRBJ1-5; V gene: TRBV6-1; clone size: many; D gene: .
CDR3 protein: CASSTRTAGVETQYF; CDR3 DNA: TGTGCCAGCAGTACCAGGACTGCCGGGGTCGAGACCCAGTACTTC; J gene: TRBJ2-5; V gene: TRBV6-2/TRBV6-3; clone size: many; D gene: .
CDR3 protein: CASSFPSGDTQYF; CDR3 DNA: TGTGCCAGCAGCTTTCCATCCGGAGATACGCAGTATTTT; J gene: TRBJ2-3; V gene: TRBV7-2; clone size: .; D gene: .
CDR3 protein: CASSIRQGADSPLHF; CDR3 DNA: TGTGCCAGTAGTATTCGACAGGGGGCGGATTCACCCCTCCACTTT; J gene: TRBJ1-6; V gene: TRBV19; clone size: many; D gene: TRBD1
CDR3 protein: CATSGLTGTDTQYF; CDR3 DNA: TGTGCCACCTCAGGACTTACAGGCACAGATACGCAGTATTTT; J gene: TRBJ2-3; V gene: TRBV28; clone size: few; D gene: .
CDR3 protein: CASFKGGTDTQYF; CDR3 DNA: TGTGCCAGCTTCAAGGGGGGCACAGATACGCAGTATTTT; J gene: TRBJ2-3; V gene: TRBV12-3/TRBV12-4; clone size: many; D gene: .
CDR3 protein: CASSLGRTGVEETQYF; CDR3 DNA: TGTGCCAGCAGCTTAGGTCGGACAGGGGTTGAAGAGACCCAGTACTTC; J gene: TRBJ2-5; V gene: TRBV7-6; clone size: .; D gene: TRBD1
CDR3 protein: CASRRRDKKETQYF; CDR3 DNA: TGCGCCAGCAGACGCCGGGACAAGAAAGAGACCCAGTACTTC; J gene: TRBJ2-5; V gene: TRBV10-1; clone size: few; D gene: .
CDR3 protein: CSASRGGETEAFF; CDR3 DNA: TGCAGTGCTAGTAGGGGAGGTGAGACTGAAGCTTTCTTT; J gene: TRBJ1-1; V gene: TRBV20-1; clone size: few; D gene: .
CDR3 protein: CSAAGLAGSSYNEQFF; CDR3 DNA: TGCAGTGCTGCGGGACTAGCGGGGAGCTCCTACAATGAGCAGTTCTTC; J gene: TRBJ2-1; V gene: TRBV20-1; clone size: few; D gene: TRBD2
CDR3 protein: CASTRGVPQETQYF; CDR3 DNA: TGTGCCAGCACCCGAGGCGTACCGCAAGAGACCCAGTACTTC; J gene: TRBJ2-5; V gene: TRBV6-2/TRBV6-3; clone size: .; D gene: .
CDR3 protein: CASESTEGNTIYF; CDR3 DNA: TGTGCCAGCGAGTCGACGGAGGGAAACACCATATATTTT; J gene: TRBJ1-3; V gene: TRBV6-6; clone size: many; D gene: .
CDR3 protein: CASSVTALNTEAFF; CDR3 DNA: TGTGCCAGCAGCGTGACAGCTTTGAACACTGAAGCTTTCTTT; J gene: TRBJ1-1; V gene: TRBV9; clone size: many; D gene: .
CDR3 protein: CSARKGTETQYF; CDR3 DNA: TGCAGCGCTAGGAAGGGCACAGAGACCCAGTACTTC; J gene: TRBJ2-5; V gene: TRBV29-1; clone size: .; D gene: .
CDR3 protein: CASRERQTDTQYF; CDR3 DNA: TGTGCCAGCAGGGAGAGACAGACAGATACGCAGTATTTT; J gene: TRBJ2-3; V gene: TRBV5-4; clone size: .; D gene: .
CDR3 protein: CASSRGVYGYTF; CDR3 DNA: TGTGCCAGCTCACGAGGGGTCTATGGCTACACCTTC; J gene: TRBJ1-2; V gene: TRBV18; clone size: few; D gene: .
CDR3 protein: CSVDRANTEAFF; CDR3 DNA: TGCAGCGTTGACAGGGCGAACACTGAAGCTTTCTTT; J gene: TRBJ1-1; V gene: TRBV29-1; clone size: .; D gene: .
CDR3 protein: CASSASGGAFEQFF; CDR3 DNA: TGTGCCAGCAGCGCTAGCGGGGGGGCTTTTGAGCAGTTCTTC; J gene: TRBJ2-1; V gene: TRBV12-3/TRBV12-4; clone size: few; D gene: TRBD2
CDR3 protein: CASSLNRGSAGELFF; CDR3 DNA: TGCGCCAGCAGCTTGAACAGGGGTTCGGCCGGGGAGCTGTTTTTT; J gene: TRBJ2-2; V gene: TRBV5-1; clone size: .; D gene: TRBD1
CDR3 protein: CASSLRGEKLFF; CDR3 DNA: TGTGCCAGCAGCCTCAGGGGTGAAAAACTGTTTTTT; J gene: TRBJ1-4; V gene: TRBV5-4; clone size: many; D gene: .
CDR3 protein: CASSFRGRDTEAFF; CDR3 DNA: TGTGCCAGCAGCTTCAGGGGGCGCGATACTGAAGCTTTCTTT; J gene: TRBJ1-1; V gene: TRBV7-2; clone size: few; D gene: TRBD1
CDR3 protein: CASSTNTATSSYEQYF; CDR3 DNA: TGTGCCAGTAGTACCAATACAGCGACGAGCTCCTACGAGCAGTACTTC; J gene: TRBJ2-7; V gene: TRBV19; clone size: many; D gene: .
CDR3 protein: CSVAAPGETQYF; CDR3 DNA: TGCAGCGTTGCGGCTCCGGGAGAGACCCAGTACTTC; J gene: TRBJ2-5; V gene: TRBV29-1; clone size: many; D gene: .
CDR3 protein: CSVRDGSNQPQHF; CDR3 DNA: TGCAGCGTCAGGGACGGATCCAATCAGCCCCAGCATTTT; J gene: TRBJ1-5; V gene: TRBV29-1; clone size: many; D gene: .
CDR3 protein: CATSRVRGSGGTYNEQFF; CDR3 DNA: TGTGCCACCAGCAGAGTGAGGGGTAGCGGGGGGACCTACAATGAGCAGTTCTTC; J gene: TRBJ2-1; V gene: TRBV15; clone size: many; D gene: TRBD2
CDR3 protein: CASSFLGVHEQFF; CDR3 DNA: TGTGCCAGCAGCTTCCTAGGAGTCCATGAGCAGTTCTTC; J gene: TRBJ2-1; V gene: TRBV7-2; clone size: few; D gene: .
CDR3 protein: CSARGVAGGPTRNEQFF; CDR3 DNA: TGCAGTGCCCGGGGGGTAGCGGGGGGCCCCACACGCAATGAGCAGTTCTTC; J gene: TRBJ2-1; V gene: TRBV20-1; clone size: .; D gene: TRBD2
CDR3 protein: CSARPWDSSYNEQFF; CDR3 DNA: TGCAGTGCTAGGCCTTGGGACAGCTCCTACAATGAGCAGTTCTTC; J gene: TRBJ2-1; V gene: TRBV20-1; clone size: few; D gene: TRBD1
CDR3 protein: CASSSEGTRNTEAFF; CDR3 DNA: TGTGCCAGCAGTTCGGAGGGGACAAGGAACACTGAAGCTTTCTTT; J gene: TRBJ1-1; V gene: TRBV2; clone size: .; D gene: .
CDR3 protein: CASSHGLKGRNSPLHF; CDR3 DNA: TGTGCCAGCAGCCACGGACTCAAAGGGCGAAATTCACCCCTCCACTTT; J gene: TRBJ1-6; V gene: TRBV7-9; clone size: many; D gene: .
CDR3 protein: CASSQVGTVASNYGYTF; CDR3 DNA: TGTGCCAGCAGCCAAGTTGGGACAGTGGCCTCGAACTATGGCTACACCTTC; J gene: TRBJ1-2; V gene: TRBV3-1; clone size: few; D gene: TRBD1
CDR3 protein: CASSQGAAGGPNIQYF; CDR3 DNA: TGCGCCAGCAGCCAAGGTGCAGCGGGGGGGCCTAACATTCAGTACTTC; J gene: TRBJ2-4; V gene: TRBV4-3; clone size: few; D gene: TRBD2
CDR3 protein: CASSQGARVSQPQHF; CDR3 DNA: TGTGCCAGCAGCCAGGGCGCCAGGGTCAGTCAGCCCCAGCATTTT; J gene: TRBJ1-5; V gene: TRBV3-1; clone size: few; D gene: .
CDR3 protein: CSGVGVMNTEAFF; CDR3 DNA: TGCAGCGGTGTGGGGGTGATGAACACTGAAGCTTTCTTT; J gene: TRBJ1-1; V gene: TRBV29-1; clone size: many; D gene: .
CDR3 protein: CASSLWGRGTDTQYF; CDR3 DNA: TGCGCCAGCAGCTTGTGGGGGCGTGGCACAGATACGCAGTATTTT; J gene: TRBJ2-3; V gene: TRBV5-1; clone size: .; D gene: .
CDR3 protein: CAISLPGMNTEAFF; CDR3 DNA: TGTGCCATCAGTCTCCCAGGGATGAACACTGAAGCTTTCTTT; J gene: TRBJ1-1; V gene: TRBV10-3; clone size: many; D gene: .
CDR3 protein: CASSLTGGGRETQYF; CDR3 DNA: TGTGCCAGCAGCCTCACAGGGGGCGGACGAGAGACCCAGTACTTC; J gene: TRBJ2-5; V gene: TRBV7-2; clone size: many; D gene: TRBD1
CDR3 protein: CASRSGGQPQHF; CDR3 DNA: TGTGCCAGCAGGTCAGGGGGTCAGCCCCAGCATTTT; J gene: TRBJ1-5; V gene: TRBV12-3/TRBV12-4; clone size: .; D gene: TRBD1
CDR3 protein: CASAQGLMNTEAFF; CDR3 DNA: TGCGCCAGTGCACAGGGACTCATGAACACTGAAGCTTTCTTT; J gene: TRBJ1-1; V gene: TRBV5-1; clone size: .; D gene: .
CDR3 protein: CASSLSENQPQHF; CDR3 DNA: TGCGCCAGCAGCTTGTCGGAAAATCAGCCCCAGCATTTT; J gene: TRBJ1-5; V gene: TRBV5-1; clone size: few; D gene: .
CDR3 protein: CASSYSNGGLTSSNQPQHF; CDR3 DNA: TGTGCCAGCAGTTACTCGAATGGGGGGCTTACCTCTAGCAATCAGCCCCAGCATTTT; J gene: TRBJ1-5; V gene: TRBV6-2/TRBV6-3; clone size: .; D gene: .
CDR3 protein: CASSTLAGSNTGELFF; CDR3 DNA: TGTGCCAGCAGTACACTAGCGGGATCCAACACCGGGGAGCTGTTTTTT; J gene: TRBJ2-2; V gene: TRBV6-5; clone size: .; D gene: TRBD2
CDR3 protein: CASSWGTGGNEKLFF; CDR3 DNA: TGTGCCAGCAGCTGGGGGACAGGGGGTAATGAAAAACTGTTTTTT; J gene: TRBJ1-4; V gene: TRBV5-4; clone size: few; D gene: TRBD1
CDR3 protein: CASSSPLLSGREQFF; CDR3 DNA: TGTGCCAGCAGTTCCCCACTGTTATCGGGGAGGGAGCAGTTCTTC; J gene: TRBJ2-1; V gene: TRBV27; clone size: few; D gene: .
CDR3 protein: CTSSLRRGTGELFF; CDR3 DNA: TGTACCAGCAGCTTACGGCGGGGCACCGGGGAGCTGTTTTTT; J gene: TRBJ2-2; V gene: TRBV7-2; clone size: .; D gene: .
CDR3 protein: CASSQERGAGDYQETQYF; CDR3 DNA: TGTGCCAGCAGCCAGGAACGGGGAGCAGGGGATTACCAAGAGACCCAGTACTTC; J gene: TRBJ2-5; V gene: TRBV14; clone size: few; D gene: .
CDR3 protein: CASSLERGTYNEQFF; CDR3 DNA: TGTGCCAGCAGCTTAGAGCGGGGAACCTACAATGAGCAGTTCTTC; J gene: TRBJ2-1; V gene: TRBV7-8; clone size: few; D gene: TRBD2
CDR3 protein: CASSVGGANNEQFF; CDR3 DNA: TGTGCCAGCAGCGTAGGGGGGGCAAACAATGAGCAGTTCTTC; J gene: TRBJ2-1; V gene: TRBV9; clone size: many; D gene: .
CDR3 protein: CASSSGTREETQYF; CDR3 DNA: TGCGCCAGCAGCTCCGGGACTAGAGAAGAGACCCAGTACTTC; J gene: TRBJ2-5; V gene: TRBV5-1; clone size: few; D gene: TRBD2
CDR3 protein: CSARVTGGSNQPQHF; CDR3 DNA: TGCAGTGCTAGAGTTACTGGGGGTAGCAATCAGCCCCAGCATTTT; J gene: TRBJ1-5; V gene: TRBV20-1; clone size: many; D gene: .
CDR3 protein: CASSLTPEPQHF; CDR3 DNA: TGTGCCAGCAGCCTCACACCGGAACCCCAGCATTTT; J gene: TRBJ1-5; V gene: TRBV6-2/TRBV6-3; clone size: many; D gene: .
CDR3 protein: CASSQRGGNQPQHF; CDR3 DNA: TGTGCCAGCAGCCAGAGGGGGGGCAATCAGCCCCAGCATTTT; J gene: TRBJ1-5; V gene: TRBV3-1; clone size: many; D gene: .
CDR3 protein: CSETGPADTQYF; CDR3 DNA: TGCAGTGAGACAGGGCCCGCAGATACGCAGTATTTT; J gene: TRBJ2-3; V gene: TRBV20-1; clone size: many; D gene: TRBD1
CDR3 protein: CASRTRDSNNSPLHF; CDR3 DNA: TGTGCCAGCAGAACCCGGGACAGCAATAATTCACCCCTCCACTTT; J gene: TRBJ1-6; V gene: TRBV6-5; clone size: many; D gene: TRBD1
CDR3 protein: CATSRVRGTGAGELFF; CDR3 DNA: TGTGCCACCAGCAGAGTTCGGGGGACAGGGGCCGGGGAGCTGTTTTTT; J gene: TRBJ2-2; V gene: TRBV15; clone size: many; D gene: TRBD1